This TCR beta chain originates from a study of identical twins listed by TCRdb under 2016. Notes on the research overall: The study deep-sequenced TCR alpha and beta repertoires from monozygotic twins, unrelated adults of various ages and cord blood to test whether fetal clonotypes persist. To rule out contamination, replicate twin experiments were performed at different times with different library preparation protocols. The paper as a whole reports these results and caveats: Compared with coincidental sharing between unrelated individuals, out-of-frame TCR alpha sequences shared between twins had an excess of sequences with low generation probability. The excess sharing between twins in beta out-of-frame sequences was weaker because fewer shared sequences reduced the signal-to-noise ratio. Abundant cord blood beta clonotypes had fewer insertions, young adult naive repertoires showed a similar but weaker trend, and memory repertoires showed no such trend. Zero-insertion analyses could be partly confounded by invariant T cells such as MAIT and iNKT, though diverse VJ usage argued against such confounding for most clonotypes. Conclusions relied on cross-sectional statistical analysis, since the same donors could not be followed over many years. In monozygotic twins, out-of-frame TCR alpha sharing was systematically underestimated by recombination models, although the models agreed with sharing between unrelated individuals.

On this clonotype itself: It lacks a known antigen. No base qualities exist here, and no much larger clone lies one base off it.

For this chain, trimming is 5 bases at the V end and 7 bases at the J end, and the number of junction bases without a gene match is 6. Its CDR3 holds 14 amino acids, cysteine through phenylalanine. The kept DNA is CDR3 alone, 42 bases in frame from the first base. Looking up the germline V gene yields CDR1 SGDLS and CDR2 YYNGEE. The receptor library was made with 5' RACE. The instrument was an Illumina HiSeq 2000. A universal primer binding site was added through template switching, and the final cDNA carried a unique molecular identifier so that TCR cDNA molecules could be counted accurately. Specific primers in the conserved constant-segment region were used to synthesize first-strand cDNA for TCR alpha and beta chains. To control for contamination, each cDNA library was double barcoded with a SMART-Mk sample barcode plus Illumina barcodes. Two successive PCR steps introduced TruSeq adapter sequences along with Illumina sample barcodes. Sequencing of the TCR alpha and beta cDNA libraries was done on the Illumina HiSeq platform using custom primers. In the authors' own workflow: Raw reads were processed with MiGEC to extract unique molecular identifiers, and MiXCR was used to determine CDR3 positions. For each individual, recombination models were inferred using an EM algorithm with the repgenHMM and IGoR tools. Shared clonotypes were analyzed with the tcR package in R, and sharing was normalized by the product of cloneset sizes. To study raw recombination free of thymic and clonal selection effects, out-of-frame nonproductive sequences were analyzed. Clones were called with MiXCR by TCRdb after fastp trimmed the public reads at Q25, and only in-frame beta chains were retained. Rows with one shared CDR3 protein collapse into an entry with the most common genes and DNA. The V and J calls reflect TCRdb's pipeline rather than the authors' work. The sample includes roughly 750,000 distinct CDR3 sequences, with 21% observed a single time. Roughly 4.3% of the sample belongs to the ten largest clones.

Only healthy Caucasian donors were included. The twin cohort consisted of three pairs of female monozygotic twins, all aged roughly 18 to 30 years. Peripheral blood mononuclear cells were used as the source from which RNA for TCR libraries was isolated. These data are also associated with another study on T cells expressing NK-cell markers. The second paper further reports: TCR beta-chain repertoires were profiled in sorted CD3+CD56+NKG2C+, CD3+CD56+NKG2C- and CD3+CD56-NKG2C+ T-cell subsets from roughly eight donors. Among the eight sequenced donors, seven were HCMV-seropositive and one was HCMV-seronegative. To restrict sorting to alphabetaTCR-expressing T cells, an anti-gammadeltaTCR antibody was added in several experiments. In roughly six donors, the dominant CD3+CD56+NKG2C+ clonotypes ranked among the top 10 CD8+ clonotypes, making up about 1.0-7.5% of CD8+ T cells. Those dominant clonotypes were again the most abundant among CD3+CD56-NKG2C+ cells in a handful of donors, at about 28.3-65%. It remained unclear whether the expanded NKG2C-expressing T cell clones were specific for HCMV antigens. The study sequenced eight donors, all healthy volunteers chosen at random: three men and five women. HCMV-specific IgG was detected in serum with a commercial ELISA kit to determine HCMV serostatus. For roughly six donors, bulk peripheral blood T-cell repertoires were additionally sequenced from unsorted PBMC. MIGEC was used to demultiplex reads and group reads by UMI, and MiTCR was used to assemble and quantify clonotypes. To exclude erroneous sequences, only TCR cDNA sequences supported by at least two reads were retained. Downstream repertoire analysis used the tcR package, and clonotypes were matched across fractions by CDR3 nucleotide sequence plus V segment. VDJmatch was used to annotate antigen specificity against VDJdb, with one amino acid substitution allowed in CDR3.

This receptor was taken from a young woman in good health. The sequenced sample consisted of PBMCs. The chain links TRBV9 with TRBJ2-2, with TRBD1 identical over 9 junction bases. The DNA sequence follows: TGTGCCAGCAGTCCTTGGACAGGGGACGGGGAGCTGTTTTTT. Its amino acids are CASSPWTGDGELFF.